The text below deals with one TCR beta chain. Its specific antigen is unknown. No much larger clone exists at a distance of one base, and base qualities are not known. Systemically healthy Caucasian individuals from Russia, 39 in total and aged roughly 6 to 90 years, were included as donors. Each donor gave 8 to 10 milliliters of peripheral blood, drawn into EDTA-treated Vacutainer tubes. Ficoll-Paque density-gradient centrifugation was used to isolate PBMCs, with at least 7 million obtained per sample. Trizol reagent was used to extract total RNA from the PBMCs, yielding at least 6 micrograms per sample. For every donor, an aliquot of PBMCs went through flow cytometry to measure the percentages of naive CD45RAhigh/CD27high T cells. This sample was included in a study of blood T cells in healthy people across ages (dated by TCRdb to about 2015). Turning to the overall study: Template switching captured roughly one uniquely barcoded TCR beta cDNA molecule per two T cells in model experiments. Using deep sequencing normalized with unique cDNA molecular identifiers, the study measured how TCR beta repertoire diversity changes with age. Donors were grouped into four age groups: young (average roughly 15 years), middle-aged (about 38), aged (approximately 58) and long-lived (around 80). For two donors (one aged 18 to 30 and one aged 80 or older), the study analyzed two additional independent replicas of 1 million unique cDNA reads from the same blood draw.

The library came from 5' RACE. Reads for this sample came from an Illumina HiSeq 2500. A second PCR of about 6 to 12 cycles was performed with a sample-barcoded 5' primer and a J-beta primer mix. Each TCR beta cDNA molecule received a unique molecular identifier from a template-switch 5' adaptor carrying 12 random nucleotides. Each sample yielded at least 2.5 million CDR3-containing paired-end reads. All of the RNA was converted into first-strand cDNA using the Mint cDNA synthesis kit, with a TRBC-specific oligonucleotide serving as the primer. After uracil-DNA glycosylase treatment, a first 18-cycle PCR used universal primers M1SS and BC2_uni_R on all cDNA. As for the authors' bioinformatics: Normalization of each sample was performed by random selection of 1 million high-quality reads, each carrying a distinct molecular identifier. Reads sharing molecular identifiers were discarded rather than binned into consensus sequences. MiTCR, set to a Q25 quality threshold and the strictest error-elimination algorithm, was used for CDR3 identification, clonotype clustering and error correction. A nonparametric unseen species model with Euler transformation was used to estimate a lower bound on total TCR beta diversity. Using fastp trimming at Q25 and MiXCR clonotype assembly, TCRdb reanalyzed the public sequencing data and kept in-frame beta chains. Rows are unified per CDR3 protein, each entry keeping the most common DNA and genes. These V and J calls are TCRdb output, not the study's own analysis. Recorded for this sample are over a million distinct CDR3 sequences; around 27% of them occurred a single time. The ten biggest clones cover approximately 0.7% of the sample.

Beyond this particular receptor, the publication reports: Compared with the aged group, the long-lived group had more naive CD4+ T cells, fewer expanded clones and increased TCR diversity, a pattern suggesting age selection. Conclusive comparison of naive and antigen-experienced compartments was prevented by the profiling of bulk unsorted PBMCs. As age increased, observed TCR beta diversity per million T cells dropped in a roughly linear way, and a significant reduction was already evident by age around 41. Estimates of total diversity based on one million sequenced T cells were considered lower bounds and underestimates. A strong correlation was found between observed TCR beta diversity and the percentage of naive T cells measured by flow cytometry. The CMV infection status of donors was not known, potentially confounding age-related changes in expanded clonotypes.

V and J lose 5 bases and 1 base, and a span of 11 bases separates them. Via the germline V gene, CDR1 is SGHTA and CDR2 FQGNSA. The CDR3 holds 14 amino acids from the cysteine to the phenylalanine. Only the CDR3 part of the read is kept: 42 bases, read in frame from the first base. These data also featured in a second study, about T cells of mothers and their children. As the second publication notes: The donors were nine systemically healthy Caucasian individuals, made up of three mothers and their six children. cDNA synthesis consumed the entire amount of extracted RNA, loaded at around 1.5 ug RNA in each 15 ul reaction. In the second PCR, the M1S primer introduced both the sample barcodes and 2-4 random nucleotides. More than 8 million TCR beta CDR3 reads were obtained from each mother, and about 3 million reads were obtained from each child. Thymic selection shapes the output of TCR recombination in a similar way in related and unrelated pairs, and inherited differences have a minor effect. Related mother-child pairs always showed normalized repertoire overlap that was slightly higher than in unrelated mother-child pairs, though the difference was never significant. No persistent microchimeric T cell clones were detected, at a sensitivity of roughly 93 clones per million clonotypes. To look for features that set related mother-child pairs apart from unrelated individuals, the researchers ran deep NGS to compare the TCR beta repertoires of mothers and children. On average, the children were roughly 10 +/- 4 years old, while the mothers were roughly 36 +/- 4 years old. After adapters were ligated using NEBNext reagents, the libraries underwent 100+100 nt paired-end sequencing on an Illumina HiSeq 2000. To prevent cross-contamination, the mother and child libraries were prepared a month apart and were sequenced in separate runs. For each donor, somewhere between roughly 450,000 and 2,100,000 distinct TCR beta clonotypes were identified. Naive TCR beta clonotypes were estimated from low-frequency clonotypes matched to each donor's FACS-determined naive share, without sorting.

Rearrangement joined TRBV7-2 to TRBJ1-1; TRBD1 is a weak D gene call, 5 bases matching. The source of this sequence is a girl aged 2 to 10 in good health. What was sequenced was blood. The CDR3 region: CASSRVTGNTEAFF. The DNA reads as follows: TGTGCCAGCAGCCGCGTCACAGGGAACACTGAAGCTTTCTTT.